What follows are 30 T cell receptor beta chains derived from one specimen sequenced in a study of blood T cell repertoires in COVID-19. The table came from immunoSEQ multiplex PCR; TCRdb's copy has only in-frame clones and leaves some out. The table lists fewer than 250,000 clones, about 88% of them singletons. Sequencing was carried out using peripheral blood. The source is a woman aged 40 to 50 who had recovered from COVID-19.

The chain joins TRBV7-2 to TRBJ1-2, with TRBD1 matching over 7 bases. Germline CDR1 reads SGHTA; CDR2 reads FQGNSA. The CDR3 contains 15 residues. Unmatched junction bases numbered 9, after V lost 5 bases and J lost 3 bases. The CDR3 spells CASSPGTAPDYGYTF. DNA of the CDR3: TGTGCCAGCAGCCCAGGGACAGCTCCTGACTATGGCTACACCTTC.

The chain's CDR3 is CASSLNRVYEQYF. The CDR3 DNA is TGTGCCAGTAGTTTGAACAGAGTCTACGAGCAGTACTTC. The V gene is TRBV19, the J gene TRBJ2-7, with D unclear. V lost 5 bases and J lost 3, with 11 bases in between. CDR1 is LNHDA, CDR2 SQIVND, per germline (reference sequence). This CDR3 has 13 residues. The full variable domain, its missing parts supplied by reference TRBV19 and TRBJ2-7, is DGGITQSPKYLFRKEGQNVTLSCEQNLNHDAMYWYRQDPGQGLRLIYYSQIVNDFQKGDIAEGYSVSREKKESFPLTVTSAQKNPTAFYLCASSLNRVYEQYFGPGTRLTVT.

The V call is TRBV5-5, the J call TRBJ1-5, with D maybe TRBD1 (6 bases). This CDR3 is 14 amino acids long. V was clipped by 3 bases and J by 4 bases, with 11 bases between them. CDR1 SGHKS and CDR2 YYEKEE come from the germline V gene (reference sequence). The CDR3 loop is CASSSGTQNQPQHF. For the CDR3, the DNA is TGTGCCAGCAGCTCCGGGACACAAAATCAGCCCCAGCATTTT.

In this sample, this clone turned up once. The V and J genes are TRBV28 and TRBJ2-7; D possibly corresponds to TRBD2 (6 bases). Per the germline V gene, CDR1 is MDHEN and CDR2 is SYDVKM. The CDR3 is 12 residues long. Trimming shortened V by 7 bases and J by 7 bases, and 14 bases separated the two germline ends. CDR3 DNA sequence: TGTGCCAGCACCGGGACTTCGGGGGAGCAGTACTTC. Its translation is CASTGTSGEQYF.

This chain joins TRBV6-2 or TRBV6-3 and TRBJ2-3, with TRBD2 identical over 7 bases. This CDR3 comprises 12 residues. The germline gives CDR1 MNHEY, CDR2 SVGEGT. The junction had 6 bases not matched to a gene; V was cut back by 7 bases and J by 8 bases. This chain's CDR3 is CASNPGGTTQYF. DNA for the CDR3: TGTGCCAGCAACCCCGGGGGGACTACGCAGTATTTT.

V and J are TRBV4-1 and TRBJ2-5; D is perhaps TRBD2 (6 bases). This CDR3 has 15 amino acids. Germline CDR1 MGHRA, CDR2 YSYEKL. V dropped 0 bases and J dropped 5 bases, with 13 bases sitting between them. CDR3 sequence (DNA): TGCGCCAGCAGCCAAGATGGTAGTGGAGGGGAGACCCAGTACTTC. Its translation is CASSQDGSGGETQYF.

This chain connects TRBV3-1 (or the pseudogene TRBV3-2) to TRBJ2-7; possible D gene TRBD2, 6 bases. The CDR3 is made up of 13 amino acids. Germline V gives CDR1 LGHDT, CDR2 YNNKEL (reference sequence). V lost 3 bases and J lost 6, with 12 bases in between. Here the CDR3 DNA reads TGTGCCAGCAGCCAGGAACGGGAGTTCGAGCAGTACTTC. This encodes CASSQEREFEQYF.

This clone is a singleton in its sample. CDR3 residues: CASSLQRPGQGAYEQYF. CDR3 sequence (DNA): TGTGCCAGCAGTTTACAACGCCCGGGACAGGGGGCATACGAGCAGTACTTC. V is TRBV27 and J is TRBJ2-7, with 12 nucleotides matching TRBD1. The germline CDR1 and CDR2 sequences are MNHEY and SMNVEV (reference sequence). The ends lost 2 bases at V and 4 bases at J; junction bases unmatched: 9. This CDR3 contains 17 residues.

This chain connects TRBV6-4 to TRBJ2-3, with 7 bases aligning to TRBD2. CDR3 length equals 13 residues. Germline CDR1 is MRHNA and CDR2 is SNTAGT. Unmatched junction bases numbered 7, after V lost 10 bases and J lost 3 bases. CDR3 amino acids: CATGLGGTDTQYF. CDR3 nucleotides: TGTGCCACCGGACTAGGAGGGACAGATACGCAGTATTTT.

The gene calls are TRBV5-1 and TRBJ2-7, with D perhaps TRBD1 (5 bases). CDR1 is SGHRS and CDR2 is YFSETQ in the germline V gene. V lost 1 base and J 3 bases, leaving 5 bases between the germline ends. The CDR3 loop spans 12 amino acids. Written as DNA, the CDR3 is TGCGCCAGCAGCTTGCAGGGCTACGAGCAGTACTTC. It is translated as CASSLQGYEQYF.

This rearrangement joins TRBV10-3 to TRBJ1-2; D gene unclear. Trimming stripped 4 bases from V and 6 bases from J, with 15 bases between. This CDR3 comprises 14 residues. CDR1 ENHRY and CDR2 SYGVKD come from the germline V gene. The DNA for the CDR3 is TGTGCCATCAGTGTAAGTGGGCAGGTCCATGGCTACACCTTC. It translates to CAISVSGQVHGYTF.

This clone appeared a single time. The V gene is TRBV19, the J gene TRBJ2-7, with TRBD1 identical over 8 bases. V trimming: 6 bases; J trimming: 4 bases; junction bases outside the gene matches: 11. The CDR3 has 15 residues. CDR1 and CDR2 (germline): LNHDA, SQIVND (reference sequence). In DNA, the CDR3 is TGTGCCAGTAGCCTCCTACTTGGACAGGGTTACGAGCAGTACTTC. Its protein is CASSLLLGQGYEQYF.

This clone turned up a few times. V is TRBV5-4 and J is TRBJ2-7; perhaps TRBD1 as D (5 bases). V gave up 4 bases and J gave up 2 bases, with 10 bases separating them. Looked up from germline, CDR1 is SGHNT and CDR2 is YYREEE (reference sequence). There are 13 residues in the CDR3. For the CDR3, the DNA is TGTGCCAGCAGCCTGGACAATCCCTACGAGCAGTACTTC. It yields the protein CASSLDNPYEQYF.

This chain joins TRBV18 and TRBJ2-7; D possibly corresponds to TRBD1 (5 bases). The CDR3 covers 13 residues. V was trimmed by 0 bases and J by 13 bases, leaving 16 bases between them. CDR1 KGHSH and CDR2 LQKENI come from the germline V gene. The chain's CDR3 is CASSPPSQGSQYF. In DNA, the CDR3 is TGTGCCAGCTCACCACCTTCTCAGGGTTCCCAATACTTC. The whole variable domain, remainder taken from reference TRBV18 and TRBJ2-7, is NAGVMQNPRHLVRRRGQEARLRCSPMKGHSHVYWYRQLPEEGLKFMVYLQKENIIDESGMPKERFSAEFPKEGPSILRIQQVVRGDSAAYFCASSPPSQGSQYFGPGTRLTVT.

Regarding this clone: One end of the junction varies from germline; a read error may be responsible. J is TRBJ2-1 and V is TRBV19; TRBD1 aligns across 7 bases. Germline CDR1 reads LNHDA; CDR2 reads SQIVND (reference sequence). CDR3 length: 16 residues. This CDR3 reads CASSGLTGVGFDEQLF. The CDR3 DNA reads as TGTGCCAGTAGTGGCCTTACAGGGGTAGGTTTCGATGAGCAGCTCTTC.

This clone was seen once. The CDR3 DNA reads as TGTGCCAGCAGGAGGGAGTCAGGGGTTGACAATCAGCCCCAGCATTTT. It codes for CASRRESGVDNQPQHF. The chain recombines TRBV25-1 with TRBJ1-5; D might be TRBD1 (6 bases). This CDR3 contains 16 residues. Per the germline V gene, CDR1 is MGHDK and CDR2 is SYGVNS. The ends were cut back, 6 bases at V and 3 bases at J, with 18 bases in the middle.

The chain has TRBV5-1 and TRBJ2-5, with D hard to call. The CDR3 length is 15 residues. The V end was cut by 4 bases, the J end by 3 bases, with 16 bases between. In germline, CDR1 is SGHRS, CDR2 YFSETQ. CDR3 sequence (DNA): TGCGCCAGCAGCCCCCTGGTAGCCCAAGAAGAGACCCAGTACTTC. As protein: CASSPLVAQEETQYF.

The chain uses TRBV6-6 and TRBJ1-5; 8 bases map to TRBD1. This CDR3 comprises 14 residues. CDR1 is MNHNY and CDR2 is SVGAGI in the germline V gene (reference sequence). The V gene end was trimmed by 4 bases and the J gene end by 6 bases; junction bases not matched to a gene: 5. CDR3 amino acids: CASSSQGESQPQHF. CDR3 in DNA: TGTGCCAGCAGTTCACAGGGGGAATCTCAGCCCCAGCATTTT.

V gene TRBV5-6 combines with J gene TRBJ2-3, with 9 positions matching TRBD2. After removal of 0 bases from V and 5 bases from J, the junction contained 7 bases not matched to a gene. The CDR3 length is 16 residues. From germline, CDR1 is SGHDT and CDR2 YYEEEE. CDR3 sequence: CASSLGLAGYVDTQYF. In nucleotides, the CDR3 is TGTGCCAGCAGCTTGGGGCTAGCGGGATACGTAGATACGCAGTATTTT. The variable domain in full, completed from reference TRBV5-6 and TRBJ2-3, reads DAGVTQSPTHLIKTRGQQVTLRCSPKSGHDTVSWYQQALGQGPQFIFQYYEEEERQRGNFPDRFSGHQFPNYSSELNVNALLLGDSALYLCASSLGLAGYVDTQYFGPGTRLTVL.

The genes are TRBV7-9 and TRBJ1-2; the D gene is possibly TRBD1 (6 bases). With 1 base removed from V and 7 bases from J, the gap between germline ends came to 19 bases. The CDR3 runs 16 residues. Germline V gives CDR1 SEHNR, CDR2 FQNEAQ (reference sequence). For the CDR3, the DNA is TGTGCCAGCAGCTTAGATGTTGTCAGGGGAAGCCCTGGCTACACCTTC. This codes for CASSLDVVRGSPGYTF. Drawing the rest from reference TRBV7-9 and TRBJ1-2, the complete variable domain is DTGVSQNPRHKITKRGQNVTFRCDPISEHNRLYWYRQTLGQGPEFLTYFQNEAQLEKSRLLSDRFSAERPKGSFSTLEIQRTEQGDSAMYLCASSLDVVRGSPGYTFGSGTRLTVV.

The CDR3 DNA reads as TGTGCCAGCAGTTTTAGCGAGCGCAGTAGCACAGATACGCAGTATTTT. Translation gives CASSFSERSSTDTQYF. The chain employs TRBV28 and TRBJ2-3, with D maybe TRBD2 (5 bases). The CDR3 totals 16 residues. Trimming pared 3 bases from V and 0 bases from J, leaving 13 bases between. Germline lookup yields CDR1 MDHEN and CDR2 SYDVKM.

The CDR3 reads CASSIEDRVAGELFF. The DNA of the CDR3 is TGTGCCAGTAGTATAGAAGACAGGGTGGCCGGGGAGCTGTTTTTT. The gene calls are TRBV19 and TRBJ2-2; 7 bases are a match to TRBD1. J was trimmed by 6 bases and V by 0 bases; bases with no gene match: 4. From germline, CDR1 is LNHDA and CDR2 SQIVND (reference sequence). CDR3 size: 15 residues.

J is TRBJ2-5 and V is TRBV27, with 7 bases lining up with TRBD1. V lost 6 bases to trimming and J lost 3 bases; unmatched junction nucleotides: 10. The CDR3 contains 15 residues. Germline CDR1 MNHEY, CDR2 SMNVEV (reference sequence). Here the CDR3 reads CASSSTPTGKETQYF. CDR3 in DNA: TGTGCCAGCAGCTCGACCCCGACAGGGAAAGAGACCCAGTACTTC.

The J gene is TRBJ1-2, the V gene TRBV7-8; the match to TRBD1 covers 8 bases. J lost 7 bases, V lost 1 base, and 8 bases had no gene match. This CDR3 is 15 amino acids long. Germline V gene sequence: CDR1 SGHVS, CDR2 FQNEAQ. The CDR3 reads CASSLEGQGAGGYTF. The CDR3 DNA follows: TGTGCCAGCAGCTTAGAAGGCCAGGGGGCGGGTGGCTACACCTTC.

The chain joins TRBV5-4 to TRBJ2-7; TRBD1 agrees at 9 bases. The germline V gene encodes CDR1 SGHNT and CDR2 YYREEE (reference sequence). This CDR3 is built from 15 residues. Trimming took 4 bases from V and 2 from J; bases not matched to a gene: 7. The CDR3 here is CASSLWGQGAYEQYF. For the CDR3, the DNA is TGTGCCAGCAGCCTCTGGGGACAGGGAGCCTACGAGCAGTACTTC.

Only a few counts were recorded for this clone. V and J are TRBV27 and TRBJ1-5; D is possibly TRBD1 (6 bases). The germline V gene has CDR1 MNHEY and CDR2 SMNVEV (reference sequence). This CDR3 is 14 amino acids long. V shed 3 bases and J shed 4 bases, with 10 bases lying between them. Here the CDR3 DNA reads TGTGCCAGCAGTTTTAAACAGGGTAATCAGCCCCAGCATTTT. It yields the protein CASSFKQGNQPQHF.

This chain joins TRBV30 and TRBJ1-2; 10 positions agree with TRBD1. In germline, CDR1 is GTSNPN, CDR2 SVGIG (reference sequence). The CDR3 totals 18 residues. Losses at the gene ends were 0 bases for V and 1 base for J; bases not matched to a gene: 11. This chain's CDR3 is CAWSVSLSDRGSNYGYTF. Here the CDR3 DNA reads TGTGCCTGGAGTGTATCTTTGTCGGACAGGGGGAGTAACTATGGCTACACCTTC.

The rearrangement joins TRBV27 to TRBJ2-7; D might be TRBD1 (5 bases). Trimming left V 3 bases short and J 7 bases short, with 19 bases between. This CDR3 comprises 15 residues. Germline values: CDR1 MNHEY, CDR2 SMNVEV (reference sequence). The CDR3 DNA reads TGTGCCAGCAGTTTTGAGATCGACAGCCTAGGGGAGCAGTACTTC. This translates into CASSFEIDSLGEQYF.

This clone has more than one count but fewer than ten. The chain has TRBV20-1 and TRBJ1-2; D gene uncertain. Trimming left V 7 bases short and J 3 bases short, with 6 bases between. Germline CDR1 is DFQATT and CDR2 is SNEGSKA (reference sequence). CDR3 size: 10 residues. DNA for the CDR3: TGCAGTGTCCCGGACTATGGCTACACCTTC. Protein sequence: CSVPDYGYTF.

The chain employs TRBV3-1 (or the pseudogene TRBV3-2) and TRBJ2-1; weak D call: TRBD2 (5 bases). The CDR3 is 17 amino acids. Trimming cost V 6 bases and J 4 bases, with 22 bases left between them. CDR1 LGHDT and CDR2 YNNKEL come from the germline V gene (reference sequence). The CDR3 spells CASSPTIGLDLYNEQFF. CDR3 sequence (DNA): TGTGCCAGCAGTCCTACCATAGGACTTGATTTATACAATGAGCAGTTCTTC.